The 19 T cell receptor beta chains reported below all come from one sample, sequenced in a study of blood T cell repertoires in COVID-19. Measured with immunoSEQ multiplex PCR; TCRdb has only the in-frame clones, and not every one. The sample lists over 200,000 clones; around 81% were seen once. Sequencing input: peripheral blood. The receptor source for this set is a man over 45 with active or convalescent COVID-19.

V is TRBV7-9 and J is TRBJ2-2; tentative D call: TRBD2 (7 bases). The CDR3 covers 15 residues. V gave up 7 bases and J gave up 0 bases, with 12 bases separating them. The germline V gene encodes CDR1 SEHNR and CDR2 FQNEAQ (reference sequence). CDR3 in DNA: TGTGCCAGCAACTGGGGGGGCGCGAACACCGGGGAGCTGTTTTTT. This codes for CASNWGGANTGELFF.

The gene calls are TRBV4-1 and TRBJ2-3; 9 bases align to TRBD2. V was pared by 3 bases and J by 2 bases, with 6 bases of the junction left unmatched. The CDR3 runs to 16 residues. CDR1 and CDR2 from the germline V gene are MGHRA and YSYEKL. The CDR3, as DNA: TGCGCCAGCAGCCATATTCTAGCGGGGTACACAGATACGCAGTATTTT. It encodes CASSHILAGYTDTQYF.

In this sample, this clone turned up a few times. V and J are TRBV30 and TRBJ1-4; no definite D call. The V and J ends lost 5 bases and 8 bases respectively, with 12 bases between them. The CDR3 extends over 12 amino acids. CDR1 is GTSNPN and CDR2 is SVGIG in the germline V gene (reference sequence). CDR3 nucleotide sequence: TGTGCCTGGGGGCTAGTTCAAGAAAAACTGTTTTTT. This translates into CAWGLVQEKLFF.

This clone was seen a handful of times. The chain's CDR3 is CASSSRTSGGGETQYF. In nucleotides, the CDR3 is TGTGCCAGCAGCTCACGGACTAGCGGGGGGGGAGAGACCCAGTACTTC. The chain is built from TRBV11-3 and TRBJ2-5, with 15 nucleotides matching TRBD2. The CDR3 totals 16 residues. CDR1 and CDR2 (germline): SGHNT, YENEEA. Losses at the gene ends were 4 bases for V and 4 bases for J; bases not matched to a gene: 4.

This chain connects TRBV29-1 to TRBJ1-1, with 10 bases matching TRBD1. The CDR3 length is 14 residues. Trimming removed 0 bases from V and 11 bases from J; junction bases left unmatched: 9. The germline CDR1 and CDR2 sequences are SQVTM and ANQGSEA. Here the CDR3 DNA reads TGCAGCGTTGAAGAGACAGGGGGCTTGAGTTGGGCTTTCTTT. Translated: CSVEETGGLSWAFF.

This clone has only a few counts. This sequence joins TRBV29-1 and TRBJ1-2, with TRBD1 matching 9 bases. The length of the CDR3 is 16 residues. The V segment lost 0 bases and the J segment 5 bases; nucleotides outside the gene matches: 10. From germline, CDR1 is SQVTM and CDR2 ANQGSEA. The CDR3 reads CSVEDDHRGRGYGYTF. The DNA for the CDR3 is TGCAGCGTTGAAGATGACCACAGGGGGCGCGGGTATGGCTACACCTTC.

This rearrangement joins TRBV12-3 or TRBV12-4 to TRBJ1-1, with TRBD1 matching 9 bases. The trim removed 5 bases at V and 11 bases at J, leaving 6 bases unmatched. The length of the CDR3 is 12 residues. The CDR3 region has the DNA TGTGCCAGCAGTCCACAGGGGGCGAGGGCTTTCTTT. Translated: CASSPQGARAFF.

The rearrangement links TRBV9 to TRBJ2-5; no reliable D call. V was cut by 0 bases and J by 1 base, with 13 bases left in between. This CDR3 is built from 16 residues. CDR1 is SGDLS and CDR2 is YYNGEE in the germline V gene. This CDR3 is CASSVVHRHLQETQYF. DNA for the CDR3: TGTGCCAGCAGCGTAGTTCATAGACACCTCCAAGAGACCCAGTACTTC.

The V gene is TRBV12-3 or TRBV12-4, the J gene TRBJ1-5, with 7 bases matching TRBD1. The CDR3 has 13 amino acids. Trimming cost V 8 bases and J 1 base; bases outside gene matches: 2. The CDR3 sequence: CASQTGSNQPQHF. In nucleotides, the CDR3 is TGTGCCAGCCAGACAGGGAGCAATCAGCCCCAGCATTTT.

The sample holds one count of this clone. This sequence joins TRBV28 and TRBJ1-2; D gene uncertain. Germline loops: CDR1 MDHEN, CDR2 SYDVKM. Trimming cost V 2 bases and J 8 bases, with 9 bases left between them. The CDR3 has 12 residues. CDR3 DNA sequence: TGTGCCAGCAGTTTAGAGGAGACGGGCTACACCTTC. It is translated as CASSLEETGYTF.

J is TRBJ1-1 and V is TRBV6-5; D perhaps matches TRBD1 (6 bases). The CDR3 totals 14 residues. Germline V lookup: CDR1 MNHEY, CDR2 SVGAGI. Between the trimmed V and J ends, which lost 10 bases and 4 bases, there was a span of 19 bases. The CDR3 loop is CATNAITGSTEAFF. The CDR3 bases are TGTGCCACCAACGCGATCACAGGGAGCACTGAAGCTTTCTTT.

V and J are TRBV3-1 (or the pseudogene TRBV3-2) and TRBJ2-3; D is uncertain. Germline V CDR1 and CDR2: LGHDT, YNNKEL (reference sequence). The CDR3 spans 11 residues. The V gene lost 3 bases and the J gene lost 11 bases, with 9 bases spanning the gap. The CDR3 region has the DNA TGTGCCAGCAGCCACCTCCTCTTGCAGTATTTT. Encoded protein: CASSHLLLQYF.

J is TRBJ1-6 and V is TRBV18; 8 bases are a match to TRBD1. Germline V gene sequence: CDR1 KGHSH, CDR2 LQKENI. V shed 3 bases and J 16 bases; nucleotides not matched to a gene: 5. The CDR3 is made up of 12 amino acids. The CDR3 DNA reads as TGTGCCAGCTCACCTTCGGACAGGGCTCTCCACTTT. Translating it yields CASSPSDRALHF.

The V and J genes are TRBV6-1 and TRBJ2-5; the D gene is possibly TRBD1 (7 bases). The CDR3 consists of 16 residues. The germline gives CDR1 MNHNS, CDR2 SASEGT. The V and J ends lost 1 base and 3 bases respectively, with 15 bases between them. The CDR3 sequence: CASSEGRAGGKETQYF. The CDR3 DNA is TGTGCCAGCAGTGAAGGTCGGGCAGGGGGGAAAGAGACCCAGTACTTC.

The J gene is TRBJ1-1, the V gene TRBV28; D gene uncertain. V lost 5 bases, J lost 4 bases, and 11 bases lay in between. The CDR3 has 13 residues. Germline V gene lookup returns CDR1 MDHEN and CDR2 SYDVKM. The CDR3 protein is CASSHDMSTEAFF. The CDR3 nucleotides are TGTGCCAGCAGTCATGACATGTCCACTGAAGCTTTCTTT.

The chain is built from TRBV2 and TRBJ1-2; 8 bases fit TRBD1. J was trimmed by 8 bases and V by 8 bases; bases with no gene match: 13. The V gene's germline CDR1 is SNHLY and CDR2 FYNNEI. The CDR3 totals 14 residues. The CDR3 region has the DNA TGTGCCAGCGGGGACCGGGACAGGCCTATGGGCTACACCTTC. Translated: CASGDRDRPMGYTF.

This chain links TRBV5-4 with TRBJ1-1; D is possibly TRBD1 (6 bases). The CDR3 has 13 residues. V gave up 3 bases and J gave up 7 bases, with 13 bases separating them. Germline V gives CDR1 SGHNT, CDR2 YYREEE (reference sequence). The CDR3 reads CASSSLLDSEAFF. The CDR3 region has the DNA TGTGCCAGCAGCTCTCTATTGGACAGTGAAGCTTTCTTT.

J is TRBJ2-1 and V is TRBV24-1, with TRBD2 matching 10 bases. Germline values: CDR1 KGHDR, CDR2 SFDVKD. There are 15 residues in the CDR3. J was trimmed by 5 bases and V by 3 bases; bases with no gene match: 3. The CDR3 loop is CATSDPSGGNNEQFF. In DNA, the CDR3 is TGTGCCACCAGTGATCCTAGCGGGGGAAACAATGAGCAGTTCTTC.

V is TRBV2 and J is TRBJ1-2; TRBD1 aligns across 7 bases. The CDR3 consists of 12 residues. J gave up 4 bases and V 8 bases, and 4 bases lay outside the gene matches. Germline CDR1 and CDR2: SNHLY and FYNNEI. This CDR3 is CASGTAIYGYTF. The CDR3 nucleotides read TGTGCCAGCGGGACAGCGATCTATGGCTACACCTTC.